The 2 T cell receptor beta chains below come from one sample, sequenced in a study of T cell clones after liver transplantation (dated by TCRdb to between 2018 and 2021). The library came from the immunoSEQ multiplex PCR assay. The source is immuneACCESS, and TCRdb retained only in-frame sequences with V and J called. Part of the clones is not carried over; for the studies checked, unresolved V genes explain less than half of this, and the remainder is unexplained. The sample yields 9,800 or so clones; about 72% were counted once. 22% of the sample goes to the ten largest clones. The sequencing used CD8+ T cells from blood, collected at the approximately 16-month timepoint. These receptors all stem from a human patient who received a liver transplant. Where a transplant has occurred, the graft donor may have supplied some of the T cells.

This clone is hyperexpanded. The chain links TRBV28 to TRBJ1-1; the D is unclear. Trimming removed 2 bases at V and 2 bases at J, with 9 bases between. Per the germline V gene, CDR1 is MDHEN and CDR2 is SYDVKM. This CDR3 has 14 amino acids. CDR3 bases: TGTGCCAGCAGTTTACACCGCCAAAACACTGAAGCTTTCTTT. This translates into CASSLHRQNTEAFF.

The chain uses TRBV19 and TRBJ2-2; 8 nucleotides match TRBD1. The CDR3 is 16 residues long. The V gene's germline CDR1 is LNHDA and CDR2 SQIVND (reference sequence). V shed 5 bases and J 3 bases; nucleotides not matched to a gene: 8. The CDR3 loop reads CASSSHRGSDTGELFF. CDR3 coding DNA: TGTGCCAGTAGTTCCCACAGGGGGTCGGACACCGGGGAGCTGTTTTTT.